This record covers a single TCR beta chain. The antigen remains unidentified. This specimen comes from a study of T cell responses to AZD1222 COVID-19 vaccine. It was second doses at about 4 or about 12 weeks that were pooled. Trimming took 1 base from V and 10 from J; bases not matched to a gene: 9. CDR1 SQVTM and CDR2 ANQGSEA come from the germline V gene. The CDR3 extends over 14 amino acids. Study-level points and caveats: Regions 160-218 and 743-854 dominated among vaccine-associated CD4 TCRs spanning spike. Following two doses of AZD1222, Spike-specific TCR breadth and depth rose. The donor cohort was predominantly white British with a female majority, and clonal diversity may have been underestimated.

Measured with immunoSEQ multiplex PCR; TCRdb has only the in-frame clones, and not every one. This sample has roughly 150,000 clones; approximately 90% occur once, and the top ten carry 3% to 4%. The starting material was peripheral blood, obtained 28 days after the second AZD1222 dose. The sequence was collected from an adult who received the AZD1222 COVID-19 vaccine. The chain has TRBV29-1 and TRBJ2-1, with 8 bases matching TRBD1. The CDR3 spells CSVEGVGTGGEQFF. DNA for the CDR3: TGCAGCGTTGAAGGGGTGGGGACAGGCGGAGAGCAGTTCTTC.